These 14 T cell receptor beta chains were sequenced from one sample in a study of CD8 T cells in Susac syndrome. An amount of RNA that ranged from roughly 0.5 to 1 ug was reverse transcribed with random hexamers. TCRdb fed the immunoSEQ multiplex PCR reads into MiXCR, producing one record per CDR3 protein. The sample carries some 200,000 distinct CDR3 sequences, about 94% recorded once. Sample: CD8+ T cells from PBMCs. All receptors come from a human donor with multiple sclerosis.

The chain carries TRBV5-6 and TRBJ2-7; TRBD1 aligns across 11 bases. After removal of 3 bases from V and 5 bases from J, the junction contained 13 bases not matched to a gene. The CDR3 totals 17 residues. Germline V gene data show CDR1 as SGHDT and CDR2 as YYEEEE. In DNA form, the CDR3 reads TGTGCCAGCAGCTCCAACCCCGGGACAGGGGGTTACCACGAGCAGTACTTC. The encoded protein is CASSSNPGTGGYHEQYF. The full variable domain, in which reference TRBV5-6 and TRBJ2-7 provide the parts outside the CDR3, is DAGVTQSPTHLIKTRGQQVTLRCSPKSGHDTVSWYQQALGQGPQFIFQYYEEEERQRGNFPDRFSGHQFPNYSSELNVNALLLGDSALYLCASSSNPGTGGYHEQYFGPGTRLTVT.

This clonotype was seen a single time. The J gene is TRBJ2-7, the V gene TRBV7-2; D remains ambiguous. This CDR3 contains 12 residues. The V end was cut by 4 bases, the J end by 4 bases, with 8 bases between. From germline, CDR1 is SGHTA and CDR2 FQGNSA. The CDR3 spells CASSWLGYEQYF. In DNA form, the CDR3 reads TGTGCCAGCAGCTGGCTTGGGTACGAGCAGTACTTC.

The chain has TRBV9 and TRBJ2-1; D call uncertain. The CDR3 consists of 14 residues. V gave up 4 bases and J gave up 0 bases, with 8 bases separating them. Germline assignment: CDR1 SGDLS and CDR2 YYNGEE. CDR3 loop: CASSTGSSYNEQFF. The DNA of the CDR3 is TGTGCCAGCAGCACCGGAAGCTCCTACAATGAGCAGTTCTTC.

V and J are TRBV27 and TRBJ2-1, with D tentatively TRBD2 (6 bases). Germline values: CDR1 MNHEY, CDR2 SMNVEV (reference sequence). The CDR3 covers 12 residues. The CDR3 region is CAAGSRGNEQFF. CDR3 coding DNA: TGTGCTGCGGGAAGCCGGGGGAATGAGCAGTTCTTC.

The chain carries TRBV27 and TRBJ2-1; 8 bases match TRBD2. V shed 8 bases, J shed 10 bases, and the junction held 19 bases outside the gene matches. The CDR3 consists of 16 residues. Per germline, CDR1 MNHEY and CDR2 SMNVEV (reference sequence). The chain's CDR3 is CASSPPASGPRGEQFF. The CDR3 DNA reads TGTGCCAGCTCCCCTCCGGCTAGCGGGCCCCGCGGGGAGCAGTTCTTC.

J is TRBJ2-3 and V is TRBV30; D uncertain. This CDR3 has 12 amino acids. The germline CDR1 and CDR2 sequences are GTSNPN and SVGIG (reference sequence). The V end was cut by 2 bases, the J end by 1 base, with 4 bases between. DNA of the CDR3: TGTGCCTGGAGTAGGGGCACAGATACGCAGTATTTT. This translates into CAWSRGTDTQYF.

In this sample, this clonotype turned up a few times. This chain uses TRBV28 with TRBJ2-1; D uncertain. V lost 3 bases and J lost 8, with 5 bases in between. This CDR3 comprises 11 residues. Germline V lookup: CDR1 MDHEN, CDR2 SYDVKM. The CDR3 region has the DNA TGTGCCAGCAGTTTGCTGGATGAGCAGTTCTTC. Translation gives CASSLLDEQFF.

The V gene is TRBV7-8, the J gene TRBJ2-1; no firm D call. Trimming removed 1 base from V and 6 bases from J, with 7 bases in between. The CDR3 has 13 amino acids. Germline V gives CDR1 SGHVS, CDR2 FQNEAQ. The CDR3 loop reads CASSLEAANEQFF. The CDR3 nucleotides read TGTGCCAGCAGCTTAGAAGCTGCCAATGAGCAGTTCTTC.

This clonotype has a single count. V usage is TRBV9 and J usage is TRBJ1-2; D is unresolved. There are 14 residues in the CDR3. V gave up 4 bases and J gave up 4 bases, with 14 bases separating them. Germline-derived CDR1 and CDR2 are SGDLS and YYNGEE. CDR3 residues: CASSPSTSLYGYTF. The CDR3 DNA follows: TGTGCCAGCAGCCCCTCGACGTCCCTCTATGGCTACACCTTC.

The chain carries TRBV5-1 and TRBJ1-2; TRBD1 matches 9 bases. The trim removed 4 bases at V and 1 base at J, leaving 8 bases unmatched. CDR1 and CDR2 from the germline V gene are SGHRS and YFSETQ. This CDR3 has 16 amino acids. This CDR3 reads CASSAPTGGYNYGYTF. For the CDR3, the DNA is TGCGCCAGCAGCGCGCCTACAGGGGGCTATAACTATGGCTACACCTTC.

The J gene is TRBJ2-5, the V gene TRBV28; a possible D gene is TRBD2 (5 bases). The CDR3 contains 15 residues. Between the trimmed V and J ends, which lost 5 bases and 0 bases, there was a span of 13 bases. Germline CDR1 and CDR2: MDHEN and SYDVKM. The CDR3 sequence: CASSPGIQYQETQYF. The CDR3, as DNA: TGTGCCAGCAGTCCGGGAATCCAGTACCAAGAGACCCAGTACTTC. The full variable domain, completed using reference TRBV28 and TRBJ2-5, is DVKVTQSSRYLVKRTGEKVFLECVQDMDHENMFWYRQDPGLGLRLIYFSYDVKMKEKGDIPEGYSVSREKKERFSLILESASTNQTSMYLCASSPGIQYQETQYFGPGTRLLVL.

The chain is built from TRBV6-5 and TRBJ1-2; no definite D call. The CDR3 totals 12 residues. Trimming shortened V by 2 bases and J by 5 bases, and 6 bases separated the two germline ends. The germline CDR1 and CDR2 sequences are MNHEY and SVGAGI. CDR3 sequence: CASSYKGYGYTF. CDR3 DNA sequence: TGTGCCAGCAGTTACAAGGGATATGGCTACACCTTC.

The rearrangement uses TRBV6-2 or TRBV6-3 and TRBJ1-1, with unresolved D. Germline values: CDR1 MNHEY, CDR2 SVGEGT. The CDR3 sequence is 12 residues long. V shed 2 bases and J shed 3 bases, with 4 bases lying between them. CDR3 in DNA: TGTGCCAGCAGTTACCGGGACACTGAAGCTTTCTTT. It is translated as CASSYRDTEAFF.

V is TRBV3-1 and J is TRBJ2-1; D remains ambiguous. Trimming took 0 bases from V and 3 from J, leaving 15 bases between them. In germline, CDR1 is LGHDT, CDR2 YNNKEL (reference sequence). The CDR3 covers 17 residues. The CDR3 is CASSQEARASYYNEQFF. CDR3 bases: TGTGCCAGCAGCCAAGAAGCCAGAGCGTCTTACTACAATGAGCAGTTCTTC.